This T cell receptor beta chain was documented in a study of T-cell memory formation after mild COVID-19. Findings and caveats of the study: Researchers could not confirm that second-wave clones peaking on day 37 targeted SARS-CoV-2.

TCR alpha and TCR beta cDNA libraries carrying sample barcodes and UMIs came from 5'RACE with constant-segment primers. Using its own MiXCR run on the 5' RACE reads, TCRdb lists one record per CDR3 protein. The sample includes about 210,000 distinct CDR3 sequences, under 12% of them seen just once. Details on this clonotype: What it recognizes is unknown.

Sequenced sample: PBMCs or a T cell subset sorted from them (not recorded which). The clonotype comes from a man between 18 and 35 years old who had mild COVID-19 (a few samples of this study predate the infection). Cell type and time point are not known.

The CDR3 spells CSAFTNSGEVRTDTQYF. The CDR3 bases are TGCAGTGCTTTCACGAATAGCGGGGAAGTTAGGACGGATACGCAGTATTTT. The V call is TRBV20-1, the J call TRBJ2-3; 8 nucleotides align to TRBD2. The germline CDR1 and CDR2 sequences are DFQATT and SNEGSKA (reference sequence). The length of the CDR3 is 17 residues. V shed 5 bases, J shed 6 bases, and the junction held 19 bases outside the gene matches.